This is a list of T cell receptor beta chains from one sample in a study of neurological immune-mediated disorders. Each CDR3 protein is one row after TCRdb ran MiXCR on the 5' RACE reads. The profile shows nearly 45,000 distinct CDR3 sequences, roughly 13% of them singletons. The specimen was PBMCs. The receptors were gathered from a female donor in good health. The CDR3 runs from the conserved cysteine through the conserved F or W. The D gene is left open where the match is weak. Clone size is stated in some rows and not others, as once, few, many or a class when expanded.

j_call d_call clone_size v_call cdr3_nt cdr3_aa
TRBJ2-1 TRBD2 many TRBV6-5 TGTGCCAGCAGTTACTCGGGCGGGAGGGCGTCAGGGAATGAGCAGTTCTTC CASSYSGGRASGNEQFF
TRBJ2-4 - - TRBV4-1 TGCGCCAGCAGCCAAGTCCATACCCTCGCGGCCAAAAACATCCAGTACTTC CASSQVHTLAAKNIQYF
TRBJ1-1 - medium-sized TRBV20-1 TGCAGTGCTCCACACCCGGAGACAGTCGGCGCTGAAGCTTTCTTT CSAPHPETVGAEAFF
TRBJ2-2 TRBD1 many TRBV5-1 TGCGCCAGCAGCTTAACAGGGGGCAACACCGGGGAGCTGTTTTTT CASSLTGGNTGELFF
TRBJ1-3 TRBD1 many TRBV11-2 TGTGCCAGCAGCTTAGATAGACAGGGCGACTCTGGAAACACCATATATTTT CASSLDRQGDSGNTIYF
TRBJ1-3 TRBD1 many TRBV7-6 TGTGCCAGCAGCGTAAACAGGGGTACTGGAAACACCATATATTTT CASSVNRGTGNTIYF
TRBJ1-2 - many TRBV5-1 TGCGCCAGCAGCTTTAGGGAAGGGTATGGCTACACCTTC CASSFREGYGYTF
TRBJ2-3 - many TRBV11-2 TGTGCCAGCAGCTTGGGTCAGGGGGCAATAGCGGGAACAGATACGCAGTATTTT CASSLGQGAIAGTDTQYF
TRBJ2-1 - many TRBV6-2/TRBV6-3 TGTGCCAGCACAATGGGCATTAGGTCCAGGGATGAGCAGTTCTTC CASTMGIRSRDEQFF
TRBJ2-1 - many TRBV4-2 TGTGCCAGCAGCCTCCGGGACTCTCTAAACAATGAGCAGTTCTTC CASSLRDSLNNEQFF
TRBJ1-2 - many TRBV6-1 TGTGCCAGCACTACAGGGCTTAACTATGGCTACACCTTC CASTTGLNYGYTF
TRBJ2-1 TRBD1 many TRBV12-3/TRBV12-4 TGTGCCAGCACCTCCACAGGGCGACAGGGGGAGTACAATGAGCAGTTCTTC CASTSTGRQGEYNEQFF
TRBJ1-3 - many TRBV11-2 TGTGCCAGCAGCTTAGGCGGGGGACGCCCTGGGAACACCATATATTTT CASSLGGGRPGNTIYF
TRBJ1-2 - many TRBV5-1 TGCGCCAGCAGCTTGGCCTTGGCAGGCCCCCCGGACTATGGCTACACCTTC CASSLALAGPPDYGYTF
TRBJ2-7 TRBD2 many TRBV11-2 TGTGCCAGCAGCTTAGATTATGGGACTAGCGGGTCCTACGAGCAGTACTTC CASSLDYGTSGSYEQYF
TRBJ2-6 TRBD2 few TRBV5-1 TGCGCCAGCAGCAAGACCGGACTAGCGGGCGCTGGGGCCAACGTCCTGACTTTC CASSKTGLAGAGANVLTF
TRBJ2-7 - many TRBV5-1 TGCGCCAGCAGCTTGATGGGGGCCTACGAGCAGTACTTC CASSLMGAYEQYF
TRBJ2-3 - many TRBV7-3 TGTGCCAGCAGCGTGTTCAGCCCAGATACGCAGTATTTT CASSVFSPDTQYF
TRBJ2-3 - many TRBV5-1 TGCGCCAGCAGCTTGGGCGGCACAGATACGCAGTATTTT CASSLGGTDTQYF
TRBJ2-6 - many TRBV7-3 TGTGCCAGCAGCTCCAGCGGGGGGGCCAACGTCCTGACTTTC CASSSSGGANVLTF
TRBJ2-5 - many TRBV7-2 TGTGCCAGCAGCTTAGCGCGGTGGAAAGCGGCCCCGACCCAGTACTTC CASSLARWKAAPTQYF
TRBJ2-3 TRBD2 many TRBV5-1 TGCGCCAGCAGCTTGTTCGGGCTAGCGGGAGTCGAAGCAGATACGCAGTATTTT CASSLFGLAGVEADTQYF
TRBJ1-1 - many TRBV3-1 TGTGCCAGCAGCCCCTGGGCCGAGAACACTGAAGCTTTCTTT CASSPWAENTEAFF
TRBJ1-1 TRBD1 many TRBV9 TGTGCCAGCAGCAAACAGGGGGACACTGAAGCTTTCTTT CASSKQGDTEAFF
TRBJ1-2 - many TRBV20-1 TGCAGTGCTAGAACAGGGACCCCAGGTGGCTACACCTTC CSARTGTPGGYTF
TRBJ1-6 - many TRBV5-6 TGTGCCAGCAGCCTCGACAGGAGCTCCTATAATTCACCCCTCCACTTT CASSLDRSSYNSPLHF
TRBJ2-7 TRBD2 many TRBV29-1 TGCAGCGCGAGAGCGGGGGGGACCTACGAGCAGTACTTC CSARAGGTYEQYF
TRBJ2-2 TRBD1 - TRBV15 TGTGCCACCAACCAGGGGGCGAACACCGGGTATCTGTTTTTT CATNQGANTGYLFF
TRBJ2-2 TRBD1 many TRBV27 TGTGCCAGCAGTTCCGGGACAGGGGGATTAGGGAACACCGGGGAGCTGTTTTTT CASSSGTGGLGNTGELFF
TRBJ1-1 - many TRBV5-6 TGTGCCAGCAGCTTGGGAGGCACAGGGTTTAACACTGAAGCTTTCTTT CASSLGGTGFNTEAFF
TRBJ2-1 TRBD1 many TRBV3-1 TGTGCCAGCAGCCGAGGGGGACAGGGTCAGAATGAGCAGTTCTTC CASSRGGQGQNEQFF
TRBJ2-6 TRBD1 - TRBV5-5 TGTGCCAGCAGCTTAAGGACAGGGGGTAATCCCTCTGGGGCCAACGTCCTGACTTTC CASSLRTGGNPSGANVLTF
TRBJ2-1 TRBD2 - TRBV6-5 TGTGCCAGCAGTTACTTAATAGCGGGGGTACCTGGTGAGCAGTTCTTC CASSYLIAGVPGEQFF
TRBJ1-6 - many TRBV12-3/TRBV12-4 TGTGCCAGCAGCCCACAGGGATTAGGCTCCTATAATTCACCCCTCCACTTT CASSPQGLGSYNSPLHF
TRBJ1-1 - many TRBV30 TGTGCCTGGAGTGAAGGAAACCGTGAAGCTTTCTTT CAWSEGNREAFF
TRBJ2-5 - many TRBV18 TGTGCCAGCTCCTCCGGGAAAGAGACCCAGTACTTC CASSSGKETQYF
TRBJ1-2 - many TRBV2 TGTGCTACCCGGCCATTAAAAGACTATGGCTACACCTTC CATRPLKDYGYTF